This TCR beta chain appears in the sequencing data of a study of low-dose radiotherapy and immunotherapy resistance in tumors. This clonotype was observed at least ten times. TRAV- and TRBV-specific primers were used for first-strand cDNA, which covered alpha and beta chains. PCR amplification of the TCRs was performed with Phusion for 20 to 25 PCR cycles, and it relied on a constant-region primer together with a V-primer adapter. TCRdb redid the calling of the reads with MiXCR, one entry per CDR3 protein. The sample lists 30,000 to 40,000 distinct CDR3 sequences, around 21% occurring once. The germline V and J ends were trimmed by 6 bases and 6 bases, with 14 bases remaining between them. Germline loops: CDR1 DFQATT, CDR2 SNEGSKA (reference sequence). This CDR3 contains 13 residues. Time point described: after trial treatment. Treatment given: LDRT plus nivolumab, ipilimumab, low-dose cyclophosphamide and aspirin (RACIN trial).

This specimen consisted of PBMCs, obtained after low-dose radiotherapy plus immunotherapy. V is TRBV20-1 and J is TRBJ1-4, with a possible D match to TRBD1 (6 bases). The sequence derives from a female donor with ovarian cancer. CDR3: CSAGGAEYEKLFF. Here the CDR3 DNA reads TGCAGTGCGGGGGGGGCGGAGTATGAAAAACTGTTTTTT.